This is a list of T cell receptor beta chains from one sample in a study of response to subunit inactivated influenza vaccine. TCRdb re-derived calls from the RT-PCR reads in MiXCR, one entry per CDR3 protein. The table has about 700,000 distinct CDR3 sequences, about 15% seen once. The sample in question was PBMCs from blood, obtained 14 to 15 days before vaccination. Receptors were obtained from a man aged 50-60 years who received an inactivated influenza vaccine. The CDR3 runs from the conserved cysteine through the conserved F or W. D genes are given only for firm matches. The listing skips clone size in some rows; elsewhere it reads once, few, many or a size class.

J | D | size | V | CDR3 | DNA
TRBJ2-7 | - | - | TRBV30 | CAWTREVNYEQYF | TGTGCCTGGACCAGGGAAGTAAACTACGAGCAGTACTTC
TRBJ2-5 | - | few | TRBV14 | CASSQEGSRELETQYF | TGTGCCAGCAGCCAAGAGGGTTCGAGGGAATTGGAGACCCAGTACTTC
TRBJ1-3 | - | - | TRBV11-2 | CASSFATDGNTIYF | TGTGCCAGCAGCTTCGCGACAGATGGAAACACCATATATTTT
TRBJ2-3 | TRBD2 | many | TRBV29-1 | CSAKALTSGRRTDTQYF | TGCAGCGCCAAAGCCCTAACTAGCGGGAGGCGCACAGATACGCAGTATTTT
TRBJ1-5 | - | - | TRBV19 | CASTPAGPINQPQHF | TGTGCCAGTACTCCTGCGGGGCCCATTAATCAGCCCCAGCATTTT
TRBJ2-1 | - | few | TRBV28 | CASSLKFEQFF | TGTGCCAGCAGTCTGAAATTTGAGCAGTTCTTC
TRBJ2-5 | - | - | TRBV21-1 | CASSVDSGGTWTQYF | TGTGCCAGCAGCGTAGATAGCGGGGGGACTTGGACCCAGTACTTC
TRBJ1-2 | - | - | TRBV25-1 | CASRTTGWGYTF | TGTGCCAGCCGAACAACAGGGTGGGGCTACACCTTC
TRBJ2-1 | - | once | TRBV28 | CASSFRQEVVVYNEQFF | TGTGCCAGCAGTTTTCGGCAGGAGGTTGTAGTCTACAATGAGCAGTTCTTC
TRBJ2-5 | - | - | TRBV6-1 | CASSPGGNQETQYF | TGTGCCAGCAGCCCGGGGGGCAATCAAGAGACCCAGTACTTC
TRBJ2-4 | - | - | TRBV4-3 | CASSPGVTPAKNVQYF | TGCGCCAGCAGCCCGGGGGTAACCCCAGCCAAAAACGTTCAGTACTTC
TRBJ2-6 | TRBD1 | - | TRBV6-5 | CASSYADRANGANVLTF | TGTGCCAGCAGTTATGCGGACAGGGCGAATGGGGCCAACGTCCTGACTTTC
TRBJ2-5 | TRBD2 | - | TRBV28 | CASSLFELAAQETQYF | TGTGCCAGCAGTTTATTCGAGCTAGCGGCCCAAGAGACCCAGTACTTC
TRBJ2-7 | TRBD2 | - | TRBV12-3/TRBV12-4 | CASRTSGSVEQYF | TGTGCCAGCAGAACTAGCGGGAGTGTCGAGCAGTACTTC
TRBJ2-3 | TRBD2 | few | TRBV7-6 | CASSLFAGVSTDTQYF | TGTGCCAGCAGCTTATTTGCGGGAGTGAGCACAGATACGCAGTATTTT
TRBJ1-1 | - | few | TRBV4-3 | CASSQDWGQLNTEAFF | TGCGCCAGCAGCCAAGATTGGGGCCAGTTGAACACTGAAGCTTTCTTT
TRBJ2-1 | - | few | TRBV4-3 | CASSKRPGDYYNEQFF | TGCGCCAGCAGCAAAAGACCGGGGGATTACTACAATGAGCAGTTCTTC
TRBJ1-1 | - | many | TRBV29-1 | CSVTRAMNTEAFF | TGCAGCGTTACCCGGGCTATGAACACTGAAGCTTTCTTT
TRBJ1-1 | - | - | TRBV5-1 | CASSNEQRSEAFF | TGCGCCAGCAGCAACGAACAAAGATCTGAAGCTTTCTTT
TRBJ1-1 | - | - | TRBV10-2 | CASRREGPGTEAFF | TGCGCCAGCAGGCGGGAGGGGCCGGGGACTGAAGCTTTCTTT
TRBJ2-7 | TRBD2 | - | TRBV11-2 | CASSGRTSGGPAFTNHEQYF | TGTGCCAGCAGCGGGCGGACTAGCGGGGGGCCAGCCTTCACTAACCACGAGCAGTACTTC
TRBJ2-6 | - | few | TRBV5-6 | CASSLWTATGANVLTF | TGTGCCAGCAGCTTGTGGACAGCAACTGGGGCCAACGTCCTGACTTTC
TRBJ2-3 | - | few | TRBV12-3/TRBV12-4 | CASSFLQGGTDTQYF | TGTGCCAGCAGTTTCCTTCAGGGTGGCACAGATACGCAGTATTTT
TRBJ2-2 | - | - | TRBV2 | CASSAGYTGELFF | TGTGCCAGCAGTGCGGGATACACCGGGGAGCTGTTTTTT
TRBJ2-1 | TRBD1 | many | TRBV12-3/TRBV12-4 | CASSPDRGSYNEQFF | TGTGCCAGCAGCCCCGACAGGGGTTCCTACAATGAGCAGTTCTTC
TRBJ2-3 | TRBD2 | - | TRBV9 | CASSLTTTSGRADTQYF | TGTGCCAGCAGCTTAACTACGACTAGCGGGAGGGCAGATACGCAGTATTTT
TRBJ2-3 | - | few | TRBV28 | CASCTADTQYF | TGTGCCAGCTGCACAGCAGATACGCAGTATTTT
TRBJ2-7 | TRBD1 | few | TRBV6-2/TRBV6-3 | CASSYFDRVEQYF | TGTGCCAGCAGTTACTTCGACAGGGTTGAGCAGTACTTC
TRBJ2-5 | TRBD1 | once | TRBV6-5 | CASSYRGRGTQYF | TGTGCCAGCAGTTACAGGGGGCGCGGGACCCAGTACTTC
TRBJ2-7 | TRBD1 | - | TRBV11-2 | CASSLIGTGGYEQYF | TGTGCCAGCAGCTTAATCGGGACAGGGGGCTACGAGCAGTACTTC
TRBJ2-5 | TRBD1 | few | TRBV4-3 | CASSQGSGTGVGETQYF | TGCGCCAGCAGCCAAGGGTCCGGGACAGGGGTAGGAGAGACCCAGTACTTC
TRBJ1-5 | - | few | TRBV27 | CASSATHYQPQHF | TGTGCCAGCAGTGCGACTCATTATCAGCCCCAGCATTTT
TRBJ2-5 | TRBD2 | few | TRBV6-5 | CASSYSPGAGAQETQYF | TGTGCCAGCAGTTACTCCCCCGGTGCGGGAGCACAAGAGACCCAGTACTTC
TRBJ2-5 | TRBD2 | - | TRBV7-6 | CASSLASGREETQYF | TGTGCCAGCAGCTTAGCTAGCGGGAGAGAAGAGACCCAGTACTTC
TRBJ2-3 | TRBD2 | few | TRBV20-1 | CSATRVAGLTDTQYF | TGCAGTGCTACCCGGGTAGCGGGACTCACAGATACGCAGTATTTT
TRBJ2-5 | - | few | TRBV5-6 | CASSLDLGRDQETQYF | TGTGCCAGCAGCTTGGATCTGGGTAGGGACCAAGAGACCCAGTACTTC
TRBJ2-1 | - | - | TRBV7-2 | CASSLAPRHNEQFF | TGTGCCAGCAGCTTAGCCCCACGCCACAATGAGCAGTTCTTC
TRBJ1-5 | TRBD1 | - | TRBV28 | CASSSPTGVNQPQHF | TGTGCCAGCAGTTCTCCGACAGGGGTCAATCAGCCCCAGCATTTT
TRBJ2-1 | - | many | TRBV14 | CASSQVGLRNEQFF | TGTGCCAGCAGCCAAGTTGGCTTGCGCAATGAGCAGTTCTTC